This T cell receptor (beta chain) is drawn from a study of cytomegalovirus exposure and HLA in healthy donors. Study as a whole: A preliminary data release comprised around 85 million unique TCRs obtained from HLA-typed donors. The study, taken as a whole, reports: Immune exposure data for these donors was limited to CMV serostatus.

This PCR relied on a set of 60 Vbeta primers and 13 Jbeta primers. TCRdb keeps only in-frame clones here, not all; method: immunoSEQ multiplex PCR. The sample has around 76,000 clones; about 78% are singletons. As to this clone: Antigen unknown.

Germline-derived CDR1 and CDR2 are SGHKS and YYEKEE (reference sequence). V dropped 2 bases and J dropped 3 bases, with 9 bases sitting between them. CDR3 length: 13 amino acids. The TCR originated in a middle-aged woman in good health and CMV-seropositive. This chain connects TRBV5-5 to TRBJ2-7, with D perhaps matching TRBD2 (5 bases). The sequenced material came from PBMCs. The CDR3 sequence is CASSLDGDYEQYF. The CDR3 nucleotides are TGTGCCAGCAGCTTAGACGGGGACTACGAGCAGTACTTC.